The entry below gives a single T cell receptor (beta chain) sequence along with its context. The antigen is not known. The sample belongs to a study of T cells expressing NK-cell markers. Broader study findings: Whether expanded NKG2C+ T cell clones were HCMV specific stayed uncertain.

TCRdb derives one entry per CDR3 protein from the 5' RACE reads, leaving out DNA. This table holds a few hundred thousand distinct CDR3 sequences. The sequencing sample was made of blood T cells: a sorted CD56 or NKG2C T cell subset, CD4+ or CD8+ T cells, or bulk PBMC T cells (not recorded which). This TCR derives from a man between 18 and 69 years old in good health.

CDR3 sequence reads: CASTAHGNRYGYTF. V is TRBV7-9 and J is TRBJ1-2. Germline CDR1 reads SEHNR; CDR2 reads FQNEAQ (reference sequence). The CDR3 runs 14 residues.